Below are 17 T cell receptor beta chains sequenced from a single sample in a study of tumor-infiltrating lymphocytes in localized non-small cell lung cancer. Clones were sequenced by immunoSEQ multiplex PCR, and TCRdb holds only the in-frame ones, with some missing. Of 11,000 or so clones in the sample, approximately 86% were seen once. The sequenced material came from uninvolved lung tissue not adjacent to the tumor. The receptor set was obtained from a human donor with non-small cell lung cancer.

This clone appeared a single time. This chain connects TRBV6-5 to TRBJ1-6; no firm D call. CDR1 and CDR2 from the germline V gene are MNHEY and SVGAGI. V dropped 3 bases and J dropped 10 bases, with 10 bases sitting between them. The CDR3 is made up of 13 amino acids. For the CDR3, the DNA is TGTGCCAGCAGTTATCGTGGGTTGTCACCCCTCCACTTT. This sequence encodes CASSYRGLSPLHF.

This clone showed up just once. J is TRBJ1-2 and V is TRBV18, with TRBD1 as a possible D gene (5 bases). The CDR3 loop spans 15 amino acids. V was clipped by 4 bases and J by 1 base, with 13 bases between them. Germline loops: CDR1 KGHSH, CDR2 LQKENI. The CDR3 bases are TGTGCCAGCTCACTCACGGGGGGTAATAACTATGGCTACACCTTC. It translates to CASSLTGGNNYGYTF.

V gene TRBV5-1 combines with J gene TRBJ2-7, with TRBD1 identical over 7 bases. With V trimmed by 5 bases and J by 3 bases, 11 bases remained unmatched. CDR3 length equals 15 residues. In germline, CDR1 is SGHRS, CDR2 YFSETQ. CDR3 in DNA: TGCGCCAGCAGTCTAACCGGGACAGCGAACTACGAGCAGTACTTC. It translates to CASSLTGTANYEQYF.

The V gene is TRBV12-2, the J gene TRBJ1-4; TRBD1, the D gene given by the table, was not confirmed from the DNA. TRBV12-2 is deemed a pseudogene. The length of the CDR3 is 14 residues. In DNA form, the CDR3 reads TGTGCAAGTCGCCAACAGGGGCTTAATGAAAAACTGTTTTTT. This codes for CASRQQGLNEKLFF.

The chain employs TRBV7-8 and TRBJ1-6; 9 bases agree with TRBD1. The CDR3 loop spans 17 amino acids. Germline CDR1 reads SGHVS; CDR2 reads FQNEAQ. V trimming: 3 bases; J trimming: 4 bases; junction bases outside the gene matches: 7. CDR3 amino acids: CASSLAGTGRYNSPLHF. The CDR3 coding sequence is TGTGCCAGCAGCTTGGCAGGGACAGGGAGATATAATTCACCCCTCCACTTT.

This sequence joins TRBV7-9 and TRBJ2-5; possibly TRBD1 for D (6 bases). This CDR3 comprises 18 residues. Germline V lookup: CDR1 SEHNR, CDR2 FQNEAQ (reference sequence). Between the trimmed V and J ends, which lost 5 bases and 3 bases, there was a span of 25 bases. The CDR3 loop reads CASSPRRTVSIKEETQYF. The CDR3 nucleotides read TGTGCCAGCAGCCCACGGAGGACAGTGTCAATCAAGGAAGAGACCCAGTACTTC.

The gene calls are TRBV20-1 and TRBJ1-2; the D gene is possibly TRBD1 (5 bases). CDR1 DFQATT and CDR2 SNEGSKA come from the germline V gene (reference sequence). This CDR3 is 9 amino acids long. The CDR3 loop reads CRPGYGYTF. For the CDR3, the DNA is TGCAGGCCAGGGTATGGCTACACCTTC.

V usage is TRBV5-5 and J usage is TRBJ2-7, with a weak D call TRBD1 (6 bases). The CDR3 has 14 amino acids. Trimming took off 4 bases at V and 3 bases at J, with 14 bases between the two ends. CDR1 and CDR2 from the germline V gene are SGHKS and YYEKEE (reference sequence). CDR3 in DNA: TGTGCCAGCAGCGCAGAGGGGGATTACTACGAGCAGTACTTC. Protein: CASSAEGDYYEQYF.

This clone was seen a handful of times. CDR3 in amino acids: CASSLQRGSTDTQYF. CDR3 nucleotide sequence: TGTGCCAGCAGCTTACAACGGGGTAGCACAGATACGCAGTATTTT. V and J are TRBV7-9 and TRBJ2-3, with D maybe TRBD2 (5 bases). Germline lookup yields CDR1 SEHNR and CDR2 FQNEAQ (reference sequence). With 2 bases removed from V and 0 bases from J, the gap between germline ends came to 9 bases. CDR3 size: 15 residues.

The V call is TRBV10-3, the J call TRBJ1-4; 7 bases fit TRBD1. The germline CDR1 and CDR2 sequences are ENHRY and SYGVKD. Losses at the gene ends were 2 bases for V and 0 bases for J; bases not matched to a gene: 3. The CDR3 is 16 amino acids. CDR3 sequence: CAISEGRGATNEKLFF. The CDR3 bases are TGTGCCATCAGTGAGGGCAGGGGGGCAACTAATGAAAAACTGTTTTTT.

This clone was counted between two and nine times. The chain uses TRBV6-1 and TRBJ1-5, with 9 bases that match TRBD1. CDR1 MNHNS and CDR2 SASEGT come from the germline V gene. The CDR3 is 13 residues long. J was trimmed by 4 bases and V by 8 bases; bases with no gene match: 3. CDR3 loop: CASVGTGNQPQHF. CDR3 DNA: TGTGCCAGCGTGGGGACAGGGAATCAGCCCCAGCATTTT.

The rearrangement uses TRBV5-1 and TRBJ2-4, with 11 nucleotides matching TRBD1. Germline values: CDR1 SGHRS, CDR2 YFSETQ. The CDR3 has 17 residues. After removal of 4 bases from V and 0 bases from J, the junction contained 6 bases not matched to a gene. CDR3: CASSIGQGALAKNIQYF. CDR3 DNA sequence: TGCGCCAGCAGCATCGGACAGGGGGCCCTAGCCAAAAACATTCAGTACTTC.

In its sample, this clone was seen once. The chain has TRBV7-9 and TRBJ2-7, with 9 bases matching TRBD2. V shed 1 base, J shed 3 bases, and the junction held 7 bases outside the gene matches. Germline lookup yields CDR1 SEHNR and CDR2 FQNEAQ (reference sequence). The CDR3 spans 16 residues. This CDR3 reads CASSLEGTSPYYEQYF. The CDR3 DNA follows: TGTGCCAGCAGCTTAGAGGGGACTAGCCCTTACTACGAGCAGTACTTC.

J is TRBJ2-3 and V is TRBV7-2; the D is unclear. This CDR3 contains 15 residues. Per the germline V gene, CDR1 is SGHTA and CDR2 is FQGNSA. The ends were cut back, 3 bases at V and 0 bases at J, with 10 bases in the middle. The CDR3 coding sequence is TGTGCCAGCAGCTTCAGGTCCTCTAGCACAGATACGCAGTATTTT. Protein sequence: CASSFRSSSTDTQYF.

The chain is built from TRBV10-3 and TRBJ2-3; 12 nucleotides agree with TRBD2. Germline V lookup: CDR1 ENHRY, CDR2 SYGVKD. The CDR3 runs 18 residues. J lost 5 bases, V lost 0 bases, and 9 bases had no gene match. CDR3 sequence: CAISESILAGGHGDTQYF. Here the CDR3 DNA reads TGTGCCATCAGTGAGTCGATCCTAGCGGGGGGGCATGGAGATACGCAGTATTTT.

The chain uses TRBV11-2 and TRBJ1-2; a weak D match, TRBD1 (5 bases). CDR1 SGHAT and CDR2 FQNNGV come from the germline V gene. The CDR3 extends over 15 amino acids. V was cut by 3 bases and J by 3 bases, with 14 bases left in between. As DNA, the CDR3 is TGTGCCAGCAGCTTCGAAACAGGTTTACACTATGGCTACACCTTC. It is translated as CASSFETGLHYGYTF.

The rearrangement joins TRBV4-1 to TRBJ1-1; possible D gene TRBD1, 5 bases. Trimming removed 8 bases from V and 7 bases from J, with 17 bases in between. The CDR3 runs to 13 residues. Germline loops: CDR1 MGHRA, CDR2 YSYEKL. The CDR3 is CASSLPGLSEAFF. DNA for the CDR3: TGCGCCAGCTCTCTTCCAGGGTTGAGTGAAGCTTTCTTT.